These 27 T cell receptor beta chains share one sample of origin, sequenced in a study of T cells after yellow fever vaccination. TCRdb itself ran the 5' RACE reads through MiXCR, one entry per CDR3 protein. The sample yields about 140,000 distinct CDR3 sequences, more than 6% seen once. Sequences were derived from CD4+ T cells sorted from PBMCs, sampled 5 days after the yellow fever booster vaccination. Source of these receptors: a man aged 30 to 39 who received the YFV17D yellow fever vaccine.

The table lists this clonotype with many counts. This chain connects TRBV20-1 to TRBJ1-6; D possibly corresponds to TRBD1 (6 bases). The V gene lost 6 bases and the J gene lost 7 bases, with 16 bases spanning the gap. The CDR3 has 14 amino acids. CDR1 and CDR2 (germline): DFQATT, SNEGSKA (reference sequence). The CDR3 loop reads CSAQASGANSPLHF. The CDR3, as DNA: TGCAGTGCCCAAGCGTCGGGGGCAAATTCACCCCTCCACTTT.

The chain uses TRBV5-6 and TRBJ2-3; possible D gene TRBD2, 5 bases. The CDR3 length is 15 residues. The germline V gene has CDR1 SGHDT and CDR2 YYEEEE. The V and J ends lost 4 bases and 2 bases respectively, with 14 bases between them. The CDR3 DNA is TGTGCCAGCAGCACTGGAGGCTTATTCACAGATACGCAGTATTTT. This sequence encodes CASSTGGLFTDTQYF.

The table lists this clonotype with many counts. This rearrangement joins TRBV20-1 to TRBJ2-7; a possible D gene is TRBD2 (7 bases). Trimming stripped 6 bases from V and 6 bases from J, with 15 bases between. Germline assignment: CDR1 DFQATT and CDR2 SNEGSKA (reference sequence). CDR3 size: 12 residues. Here the CDR3 DNA reads TGCAGTGCGGGAGGGGGGGCCCCCGAGCAGTACTTC. This encodes CSAGGGAPEQYF.

This clonotype was found a few times. The chain couples TRBV5-1 to TRBJ2-2; the D gene is possibly TRBD1 (6 bases). The CDR3 is 14 residues long. Germline values: CDR1 SGHRS, CDR2 YFSETQ. Between the trimmed V and J ends, which lost 3 bases and 2 bases, there was a span of 8 bases. CDR3 loop: CASSSGQNTGELFF. CDR3 coding DNA: TGCGCCAGCAGCTCGGGACAAAACACCGGGGAGCTGTTTTTT.

This clonotype came up many times. V and J are TRBV5-4 and TRBJ2-1; either TRBD1 or TRBD2 may supply D (5 bases each). The CDR3 length is 15 residues. The ends were cut back, 5 bases at V and 3 bases at J, with 15 bases in the middle. The germline CDR1 and CDR2 sequences are SGHNT and YYREEE (reference sequence). CDR3 DNA: TGTGCCAGCAGGAAGGGGTATCGGGACTACAATGAGCAGTTCTTC. Its protein product is CASRKGYRDYNEQFF.

This clonotype was seen repeatedly, ten times or more. The rearrangement uses TRBV7-9 and TRBJ2-1; D gene ambiguous. CDR3 length: 14 amino acids. Trimming removed 7 bases from V and 0 bases from J, with 10 bases in between. Germline CDR1 is SEHNR and CDR2 is FQNEAQ (reference sequence). This chain's CDR3 is CASTRPSSYNEQFF. For the CDR3, the DNA is TGTGCCAGCACCCGGCCGAGCTCCTACAATGAGCAGTTCTTC. Together with reference TRBV7-9 and TRBJ2-1, the CDR3 gives the full variable domain: DTGVSQNPRHKITKRGQNVTFRCDPISEHNRLYWYRQTLGQGPEFLTYFQNEAQLEKSRLLSDRFSAERPKGSFSTLEIQRTEQGDSAMYLCASTRPSSYNEQFFGPGTRLTVL.

This clonotype has ten or more counts. This chain connects TRBV10-3 to TRBJ2-3, with D possibly matching TRBD2 (6 bases). Germline V gives CDR1 ENHRY, CDR2 SYGVKD. The CDR3 consists of 15 residues. Trimming took 8 bases from V and 2 from J, leaving 17 bases between them. Here the CDR3 DNA reads TGTGCCATCGGTAGCGGACGAAGAAACACAGATACGCAGTATTTT. Its translation is CAIGSGRRNTDTQYF.

This clonotype showed up many times. The DNA for the CDR3 is TGTGCCAGCAGGACAGATCTCACTTCCTCCTACAATGAGCAGTTCTTC. Translated, it gives CASRTDLTSSYNEQFF. V usage is TRBV7-9 and J usage is TRBJ2-1; D is perhaps TRBD1 (5 bases). There are 16 residues in the CDR3. V was shortened by 6 bases and J by 0 bases, with 15 bases between the two germline ends. The germline gives CDR1 SEHNR, CDR2 FQNEAQ (reference sequence). Full variable domain (remainder filled in from reference TRBV7-9 and TRBJ2-1): DTGVSQNPRHKITKRGQNVTFRCDPISEHNRLYWYRQTLGQGPEFLTYFQNEAQLEKSRLLSDRFSAERPKGSFSTLEIQRTEQGDSAMYLCASRTDLTSSYNEQFFGPGTRLTVL.

Ten or more counts support this clonotype. The chain uses TRBV12-3 or TRBV12-4 and TRBJ2-4; D is ambiguous. V dropped 5 bases and J dropped 0 bases, with 11 bases sitting between them. The CDR3 loop spans 15 amino acids. CDR3 sequence reads: CASSPWALAKNIQYF. CDR3 DNA sequence: TGTGCCAGCAGTCCCTGGGCCCTAGCCAAAAACATTCAGTACTTC.

This clonotype has a count of ten or more. V is TRBV7-9 and J is TRBJ2-1; 10 nucleotides agree with TRBD1. Per the germline V gene, CDR1 is SEHNR and CDR2 is FQNEAQ (reference sequence). The CDR3 consists of 17 residues. With 5 bases clipped from V and 9 bases from J, the junction kept 16 bases outside the gene matches. CDR3 amino acids: CASSHLLGGQGIGEQFF. CDR3 DNA: TGTGCCAGCAGCCACCTTCTGGGGGGACAGGGGATCGGTGAGCAGTTCTTC.

In this sample, this clonotype turned up a few times. The chain uses TRBV20-1 and TRBJ2-1, with D unresolved. Germline V gene data show CDR1 as DFQATT and CDR2 as SNEGSKA (reference sequence). Trimming stripped 5 bases from V and 2 bases from J, with 13 bases between. The CDR3 is 14 amino acids. CDR3 sequence reads: CSASTTQTYNEQFF. The CDR3, as DNA: TGCAGTGCTTCCACTACCCAGACCTACAATGAGCAGTTCTTC.

The table lists this clonotype with many counts. V usage is TRBV15 and J usage is TRBJ2-5, with D hard to call. CDR3 length equals 13 residues. Germline assignment: CDR1 LNHNV and CDR2 YYDKDF (reference sequence). The germline V and J ends were trimmed by 5 bases and 5 bases, with 12 bases remaining between them. This chain's CDR3 is CATSPRARETQYF. In DNA, the CDR3 is TGTGCCACCAGCCCTAGGGCGAGGGAGACCCAGTACTTC.

This clonotype was seen many times. This sequence joins TRBV11-2 and TRBJ2-3; a possible D gene is TRBD2 (5 bases). V was clipped by 1 base and J by 9 bases, with 20 bases between them. The V gene's germline CDR1 is SGHAT and CDR2 FQNNGV. This CDR3 region has 16 residues. The CDR3 DNA reads TGTGCCAGCAGCTTAGCCAGCTCTCCAGGAGGTGGCACGCAGTATTTT. Translating gives CASSLASSPGGGTQYF.

This clonotype has a count of ten or more. The V and J genes are TRBV11-1 and TRBJ2-3; 7 bases are shared with TRBD2. CDR1 is SGHAT, CDR2 FQDESV, per germline (reference sequence). J was trimmed by 0 bases and V by 5 bases; bases with no gene match: 14. This CDR3 contains 18 residues. The CDR3 region is CASSPRVAGPPSTDTQYF. The CDR3 DNA follows: TGTGCCAGCAGCCCCCGGGTAGCGGGCCCACCCAGCACAGATACGCAGTATTTT.

This clonotype appeared many times. The V gene is TRBV9, the J gene TRBJ2-1; maybe TRBD2 (5 bases). The V end lost 0 bases, the J end lost 1 base, and 11 bases lay between the germline ends. The CDR3 spans 16 residues. The germline V gene encodes CDR1 SGDLS and CDR2 YYNGEE. CDR3 amino acids: CASSVVAGPSYNEQFF. CDR3 nucleotides: TGTGCCAGCAGCGTAGTCGCGGGTCCGTCCTACAATGAGCAGTTCTTC. Combining the CDR3 with reference TRBV9 and TRBJ2-1 gives the whole variable domain DSGVTQTPKHLITATGQRVTLRCSPRSGDLSVYWYQQSLDQGLQFLIQYYNGEERAKGNILERFSAQQFPDLHSELNLSSLELGDSALYFCASSVVAGPSYNEQFFGPGTRLTVL.

This clonotype was detected ten times or more. V and J are TRBV5-5 and TRBJ2-5; a possible D gene is TRBD2 (7 bases). V shed 5 bases and J shed 2 bases, with 16 bases lying between them. The CDR3 runs to 15 residues. Germline CDR1 SGHKS, CDR2 YYEKEE (reference sequence). Here the CDR3 DNA reads TGTGCCAGCAGTCCAGGGGAGGGACGACAAGAGACCCAGTACTTC. It specifies CASSPGEGRQETQYF.

This clonotype came up many times. This rearrangement joins TRBV6-5 to TRBJ2-1; 12 bases match TRBD2. The junction had 3 bases not matched to a gene; V was cut back by 0 bases and J by 6 bases. The CDR3 spans 16 residues. The germline gives CDR1 MNHEY, CDR2 SVGAGI. As DNA, the CDR3 is TGTGCCAGCAGTTACTCTGGACTAGCGGGACGCAATGAGCAGTTCTTC. It codes for CASSYSGLAGRNEQFF.

This clonotype has at least ten counts. V gene TRBV6-2 or TRBV6-3 combines with J gene TRBJ2-1; D is ambiguous. V was cut by 5 bases and J by 11 bases, with 13 bases left in between. Germline values: CDR1 MNHEY, CDR2 SVGEGT. This CDR3 spans 12 amino acids. The CDR3 loop is CASSTVGTQQFF. In nucleotides, the CDR3 is TGTGCCAGCAGTACGGTTGGAACTCAGCAGTTCTTC.

Details on this clonotype: A much bigger clone sits one base away, suggesting this may be a read error. This sequence joins TRBV20-1 and TRBJ2-1, with D possibly being TRBD2 (7 bases). The CDR3 totals 14 residues. Looked up from germline, CDR1 is DFQATT and CDR2 is SNEGSKA (reference sequence). Trimming removed 5 bases at V and 7 bases at J, with 18 bases between. As DNA, the CDR3 is TGCAGTGCTCCAGGGAGGGGGGTAGAAAATGAGCAGTTCTTC. This encodes CSAPGRGVENEQFF.

Many counts were recorded for this clonotype. The V and J genes are TRBV7-9 and TRBJ2-5; possibly TRBD1 for D (6 bases). Trimming took 10 bases from V and 3 from J, leaving 12 bases between them. The germline gives CDR1 SEHNR, CDR2 FQNEAQ (reference sequence). CDR3 length: 12 amino acids. The CDR3: CATRDNKETQYF. The CDR3 DNA is TGTGCCACCCGGGACAACAAAGAGACCCAGTACTTC.

In this sample, this clonotype turned up many times. The chain is built from TRBV6-2 or TRBV6-3 and TRBJ2-7, with 9 positions matching TRBD2. The V and J ends lost 7 bases and 7 bases, in that order; junction bases with no gene match: 11. This CDR3 region has 14 residues. Germline CDR1 and CDR2: MNHEY and SVGEGT. In DNA form, the CDR3 reads TGTGCCAGCAAGGTAGCGGGAGCCCAATTGGAGCAGTACTTC. It specifies CASKVAGAQLEQYF.

Ten or more counts support this clonotype. The rearrangement links TRBV12-3 or TRBV12-4 to TRBJ2-2, with a possible D match to TRBD2 (6 bases). The CDR3 contains 15 residues. V was trimmed by 6 bases and J by 4 bases, leaving 15 bases between them. The CDR3, as DNA: TGTGCCAGCAGATCTAGCGCTCGGGGCACCGGGGAGCTGTTTTTT. It specifies CASRSSARGTGELFF.

This clonotype was observed at least ten times. V gene TRBV3-1 combines with J gene TRBJ1-1; D gene uncertain. The CDR3 spans 12 residues. Germline CDR1 LGHDT, CDR2 YNNKEL (reference sequence). With 3 bases removed from V and 10 bases from J, the gap between germline ends came to 12 bases. The CDR3 sequence is CASSQGLGAAFF. In DNA form, the CDR3 reads TGTGCCAGCAGCCAGGGTTTAGGAGCAGCTTTCTTT.

At least ten counts were recorded for this clonotype. The genes are TRBV24-1 and TRBJ2-1; maybe TRBD1 (6 bases). Germline V gene data show CDR1 as KGHDR and CDR2 as SFDVKD. V was trimmed by 3 bases and J by 1 base, leaving 15 bases between them. The length of the CDR3 is 17 residues. CDR3 sequence: CATSDTRTAISYNEQFF. CDR3 DNA sequence: TGTGCCACCAGTGATACTAGGACAGCTATATCCTACAATGAGCAGTTCTTC.

As to this clonotype: This may come from a read error, since a much larger clone is one base off. CDR3 sequence: CSAGTGGAFGANILTF. In DNA form, the CDR3 reads TGCAGTGCCGGGACAGGGGGCGCTTTTGGGGCCAACATCCTGACTTTC. The J gene is TRBJ2-6, the V gene TRBV20-1; 12 bases agree with TRBD1. CDR1 and CDR2 from the germline V gene are DFQATT and SNEGSKA (reference sequence). The CDR3 runs to 16 residues.

Worth noting for this clonotype: This sequence may be a read error, since a much larger clone differs from it by one base. The chain combines TRBV29-1 with TRBJ2-3; unclear D gene. In germline, CDR1 is SQVTM, CDR2 ANQGSEA. V lost 7 bases, J lost 4 bases, and 12 bases lay in between. The CDR3 runs to 12 residues. CDR3 sequence (DNA): TGCAGCGCCGAGTCGGGCCCAGATACGCAGTATTTT. Translating it yields CSAESGPDTQYF.

This clonotype was seen only a few times. The rearrangement uses TRBV7-8 and TRBJ1-2; D possibly corresponds to TRBD1 (6 bases). The germline V and J ends were trimmed by 5 bases and 5 bases, with 18 bases remaining between them. This CDR3 contains 15 residues. CDR1 and CDR2 (germline): SGHVS, FQNEAQ. CDR3 sequence: CASSPGTTDLYGYTF. Here the CDR3 DNA reads TGTGCCAGCAGCCCAGGGACAACGGATTTGTATGGCTACACCTTC.